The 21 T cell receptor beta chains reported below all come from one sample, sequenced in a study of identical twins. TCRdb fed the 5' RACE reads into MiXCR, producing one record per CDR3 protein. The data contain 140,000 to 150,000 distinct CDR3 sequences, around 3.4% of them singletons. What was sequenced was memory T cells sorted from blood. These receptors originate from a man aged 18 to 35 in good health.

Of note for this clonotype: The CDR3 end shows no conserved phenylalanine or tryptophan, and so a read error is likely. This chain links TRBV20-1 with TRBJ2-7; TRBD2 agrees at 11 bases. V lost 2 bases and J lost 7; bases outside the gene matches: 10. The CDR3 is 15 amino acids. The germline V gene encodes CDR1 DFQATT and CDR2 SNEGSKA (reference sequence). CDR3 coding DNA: TGCAGTGCTAGACCTATAGCGGGAGGGGCAGTAGAGCAGTACCTC. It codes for CSARPIAGGAVEQYL.

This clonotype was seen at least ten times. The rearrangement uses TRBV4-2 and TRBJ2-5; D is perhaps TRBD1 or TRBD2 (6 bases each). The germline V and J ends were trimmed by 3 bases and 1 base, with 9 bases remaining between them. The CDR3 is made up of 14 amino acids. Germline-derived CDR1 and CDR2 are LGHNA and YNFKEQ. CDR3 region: CASSQGGVQETQYF. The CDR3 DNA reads TGTGCCAGCAGCCAGGGGGGCGTCCAAGAGACCCAGTACTTC.

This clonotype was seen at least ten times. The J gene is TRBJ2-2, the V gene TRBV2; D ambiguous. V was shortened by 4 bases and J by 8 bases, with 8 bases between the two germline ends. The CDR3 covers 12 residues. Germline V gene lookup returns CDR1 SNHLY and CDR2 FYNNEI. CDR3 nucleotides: TGTGCCAGCAGTGTAACCTCTGGGGAGCTGTTTTTT. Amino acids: CASSVTSGELFF.

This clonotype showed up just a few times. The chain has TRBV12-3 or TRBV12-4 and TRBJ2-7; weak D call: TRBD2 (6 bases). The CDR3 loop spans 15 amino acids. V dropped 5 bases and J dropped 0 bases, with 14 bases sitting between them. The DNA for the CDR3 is TGTGCCAGCAGTCGCGGGGACGGGGTCTCCTACGAGCAGTACTTC. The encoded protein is CASSRGDGVSYEQYF.

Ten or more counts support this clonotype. CDR3 sequence: CSVVQGAKQYF. CDR3 coding DNA: TGCAGCGTTGTTCAGGGGGCCAAGCAGTACTTC. The chain combines TRBV29-1 with TRBJ2-7, with 8 bases fitting TRBD1. The CDR3 is 11 residues long. V lost 4 bases to trimming and J lost 8 bases; unmatched junction nucleotides: 4. CDR1 is SQVTM and CDR2 is ANQGSEA in the germline V gene.

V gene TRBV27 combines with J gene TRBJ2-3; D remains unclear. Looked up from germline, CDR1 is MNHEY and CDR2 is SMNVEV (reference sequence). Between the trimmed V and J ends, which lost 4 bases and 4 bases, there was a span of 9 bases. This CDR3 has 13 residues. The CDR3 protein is CASSSWVADTQYF. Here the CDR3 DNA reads TGTGCCAGCAGTTCTTGGGTTGCAGATACGCAGTATTTT.

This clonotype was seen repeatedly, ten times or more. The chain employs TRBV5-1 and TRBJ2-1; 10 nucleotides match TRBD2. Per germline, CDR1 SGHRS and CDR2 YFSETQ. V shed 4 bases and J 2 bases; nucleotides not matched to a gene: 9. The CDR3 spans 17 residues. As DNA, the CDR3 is TGCGCCAGCAGCATCACGACTAGCGGGTCCACCTACAATGAGCAGTTCTTC. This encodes CASSITTSGSTYNEQFF.

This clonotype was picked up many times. This CDR3 is CASSSITGNTEAFF. CDR3 in DNA: TGTGCCAGCAGCTCGATTACAGGGAACACTGAAGCTTTCTTT. The V and J genes are TRBV5-4 and TRBJ1-1; possible D gene TRBD1, 5 bases. The germline V gene has CDR1 SGHNT and CDR2 YYREEE (reference sequence). V lost 3 bases to trimming and J lost 1 base, with 10 bases between them. This CDR3 has 14 residues.

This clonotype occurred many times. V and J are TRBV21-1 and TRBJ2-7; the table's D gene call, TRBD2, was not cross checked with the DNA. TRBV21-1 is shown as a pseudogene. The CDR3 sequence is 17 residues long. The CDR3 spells CASSKVGSSTFQYEQYV. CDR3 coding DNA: TGTGCCAGCAGCAAAGTCGGGTCTAGCACCTTTCAGTACGAGCAGTACGTC.

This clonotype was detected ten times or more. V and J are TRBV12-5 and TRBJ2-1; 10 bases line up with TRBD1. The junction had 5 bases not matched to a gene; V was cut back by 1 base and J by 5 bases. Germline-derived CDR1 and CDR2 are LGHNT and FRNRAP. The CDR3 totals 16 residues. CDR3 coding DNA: TGTGCTAGTGGTTTGGCAAGAGGGACAGGGGACAATGAGCAGTTCTTC. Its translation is CASGLARGTGDNEQFF.

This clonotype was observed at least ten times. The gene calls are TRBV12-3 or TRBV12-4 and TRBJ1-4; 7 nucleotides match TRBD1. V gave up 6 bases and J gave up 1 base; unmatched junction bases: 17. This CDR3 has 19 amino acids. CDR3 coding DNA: TGTGCCAGCAGGCTTATCAGGGGGAGGGGGCTAGAAACTAATGAAAAACTGTTTTTT. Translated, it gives CASRLIRGRGLETNEKLFF.

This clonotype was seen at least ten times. Here the CDR3 DNA reads TGTGCCAGCAGCCAGAGCGGGATGTACCAAGAGACCCAGTACTTC. Its translation is CASSQSGMYQETQYF. The chain recombines TRBV3-1 with TRBJ2-5; 7 nucleotides match TRBD2. Looked up from germline, CDR1 is LGHDT and CDR2 is YNNKEL (reference sequence). The length of the CDR3 is 15 residues. Unmatched junction bases numbered 4, after V lost 3 bases and J lost 0 bases.

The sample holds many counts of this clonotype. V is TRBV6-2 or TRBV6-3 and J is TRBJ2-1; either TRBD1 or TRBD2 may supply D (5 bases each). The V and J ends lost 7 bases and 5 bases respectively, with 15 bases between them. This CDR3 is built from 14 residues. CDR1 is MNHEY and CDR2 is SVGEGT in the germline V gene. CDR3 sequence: CASTYTGTHNEQFF. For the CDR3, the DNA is TGTGCCAGCACATACACCGGGACCCACAATGAGCAGTTCTTC.

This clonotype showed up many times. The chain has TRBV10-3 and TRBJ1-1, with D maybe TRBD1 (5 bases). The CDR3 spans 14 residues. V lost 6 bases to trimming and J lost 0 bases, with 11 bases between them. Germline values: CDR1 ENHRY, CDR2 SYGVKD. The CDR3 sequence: CAIRDSQVNTEAFF. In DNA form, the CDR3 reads TGTGCCATCAGGGATTCACAGGTGAACACTGAAGCTTTCTTT.

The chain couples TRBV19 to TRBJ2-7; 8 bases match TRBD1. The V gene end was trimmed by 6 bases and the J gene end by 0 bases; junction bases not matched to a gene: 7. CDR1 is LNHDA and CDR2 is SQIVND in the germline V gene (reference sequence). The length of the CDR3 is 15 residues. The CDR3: CASRATGAPSYEQYF. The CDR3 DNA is TGTGCCAGTAGGGCGACAGGGGCGCCCTCCTACGAGCAGTACTTC.

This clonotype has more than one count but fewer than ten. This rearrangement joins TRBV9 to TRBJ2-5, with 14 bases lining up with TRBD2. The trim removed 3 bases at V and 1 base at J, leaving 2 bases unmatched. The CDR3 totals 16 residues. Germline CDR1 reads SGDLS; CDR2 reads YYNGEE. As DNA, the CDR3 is TGTGCCAGCAGCGGACTAGCGGGGGGGATCCAAGAGACCCAGTACTTC. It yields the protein CASSGLAGGIQETQYF.

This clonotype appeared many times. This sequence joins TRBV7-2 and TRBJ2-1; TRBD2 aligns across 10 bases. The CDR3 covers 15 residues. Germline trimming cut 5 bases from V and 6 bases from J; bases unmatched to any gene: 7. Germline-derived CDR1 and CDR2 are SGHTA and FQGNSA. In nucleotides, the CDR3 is TGTGCCAGCAGCCGATGGGGACTAGCGCGCAATGAGCAGTTCTTC. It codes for CASSRWGLARNEQFF. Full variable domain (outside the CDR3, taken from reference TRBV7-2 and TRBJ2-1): GAGVSQSPSNKVTEKGKDVELRCDPISGHTALYWYRQSLGQGLEFLIYFQGNSAPDKSGLPSDRFSAERTGGSVSTLTIQRTQQEDSAVYLCASSRWGLARNEQFFGPGTRLTVL.

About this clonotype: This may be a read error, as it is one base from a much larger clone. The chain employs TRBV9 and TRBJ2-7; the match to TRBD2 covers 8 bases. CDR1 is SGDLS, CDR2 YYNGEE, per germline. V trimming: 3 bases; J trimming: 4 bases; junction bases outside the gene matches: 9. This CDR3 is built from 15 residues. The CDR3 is CASSDTGRAGYEQYF. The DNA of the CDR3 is TGTGCCAGCAGCGACACCGGGAGGGCCGGGTACGAGCAGTACTTC.

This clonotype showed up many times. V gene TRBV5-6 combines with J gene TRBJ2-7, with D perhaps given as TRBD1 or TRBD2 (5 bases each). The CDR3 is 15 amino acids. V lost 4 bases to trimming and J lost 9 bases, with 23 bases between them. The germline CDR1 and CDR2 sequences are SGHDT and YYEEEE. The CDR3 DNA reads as TGTGCCAGCAGCCACACCGGGACCTCCACGATTGGGCAGTACTTC. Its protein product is CASSHTGTSTIGQYF.

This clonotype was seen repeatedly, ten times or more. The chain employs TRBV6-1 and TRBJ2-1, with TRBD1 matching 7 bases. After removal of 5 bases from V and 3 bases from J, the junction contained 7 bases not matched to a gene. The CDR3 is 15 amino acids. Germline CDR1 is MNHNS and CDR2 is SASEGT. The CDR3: CASSPTDRFYNEQFF. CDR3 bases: TGTGCCAGCAGTCCGACGGACAGGTTCTACAATGAGCAGTTCTTC.

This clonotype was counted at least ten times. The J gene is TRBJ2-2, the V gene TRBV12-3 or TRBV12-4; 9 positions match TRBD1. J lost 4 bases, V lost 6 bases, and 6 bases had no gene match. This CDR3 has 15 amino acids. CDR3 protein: CASRSGTGRTGELFF. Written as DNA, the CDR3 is TGTGCCAGCAGGTCCGGGACAGGGCGCACCGGGGAGCTGTTTTTT.